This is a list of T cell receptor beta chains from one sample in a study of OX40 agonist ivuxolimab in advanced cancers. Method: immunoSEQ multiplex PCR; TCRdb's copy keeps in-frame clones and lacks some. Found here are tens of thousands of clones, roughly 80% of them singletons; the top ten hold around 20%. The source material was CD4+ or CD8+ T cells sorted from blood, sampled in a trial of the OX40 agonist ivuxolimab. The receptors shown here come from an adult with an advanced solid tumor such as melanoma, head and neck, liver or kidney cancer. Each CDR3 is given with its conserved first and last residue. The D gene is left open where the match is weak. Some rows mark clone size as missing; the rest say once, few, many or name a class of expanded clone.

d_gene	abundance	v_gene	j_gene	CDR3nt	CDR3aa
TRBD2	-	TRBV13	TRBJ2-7	TGTGCCAGCAGCACACGGACTAGCGGGGGACCCGTTTACGAGCAGTACTTC	CASSTRTSGGPVYEQYF
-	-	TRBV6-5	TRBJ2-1	TGTGCCAAGGTGGGGGTATGGGGGTATGAGCAGTTCTTC	CAKVGVWGYEQFF
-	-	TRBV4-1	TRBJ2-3	TGCGCCAGCAGCCAAGCTCCTGGGTCAGATACGCAGTATTTT	CASSQAPGSDTQYF
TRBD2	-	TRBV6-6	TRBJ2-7	TGTGCCAGCAGTAATCTAGCGGGAGCGGGCTACGAGCAGTACTTC	CASSNLAGAGYEQYF
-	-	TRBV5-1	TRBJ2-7	TGCGCCAGCAGCCCGGACAGATCCGAGCAGTACTTC	CASSPDRSEQYF
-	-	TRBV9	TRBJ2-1	TGTGCCAGCAGCGTAGATGGGGGCGGGACCTCCTACAATGAGCAGTTCTTC	CASSVDGGGTSYNEQFF
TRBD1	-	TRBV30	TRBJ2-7	TGTGCCTGGAGAGCCGGGACAGGCTCCTACGAGCAGTACTTC	CAWRAGTGSYEQYF
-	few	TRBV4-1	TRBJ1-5	TGCGCCAGCAGCCATGGGCCGATATGGCCCCAGCATTTT	CASSHGPIWPQHF
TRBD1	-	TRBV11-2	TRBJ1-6	TGTGCCAGCAGCGATACAGGGGGCAGCACCTATAATTCACCCCTCCACTTT	CASSDTGGSTYNSPLHF
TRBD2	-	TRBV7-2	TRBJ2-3	TGTGCCAGCAGCTTATGGGGGGGTGGCACAGATACGCAGTATTTT	CASSLWGGGTDTQYF
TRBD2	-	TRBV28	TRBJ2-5	TGTGCCAGCAGTCCCGGCGGGGGTAACGTAAAAGAGACCCAGTACTTC	CASSPGGGNVKETQYF
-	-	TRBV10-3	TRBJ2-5	TGTGCCATCAGTGAAACGCGTAGGTCGTCGGGGATGGAGACCCAGTACTTC	CAISETRRSSGMETQYF
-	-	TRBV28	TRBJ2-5	TGTGCCAGCACCCTGACAGGCGGCCAGGGGACCCAGTACTTC	CASTLTGGQGTQYF
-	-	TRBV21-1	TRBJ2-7	TGTGCCGAAAAATACACCAGCTCCTACGAGCAGTACTTC	CAEKYTSSYEQYF
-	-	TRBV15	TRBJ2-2	TGTGCCACCAGCCCATGGCAGGGGAACACCGGGGAGCTGTTTTTT	CATSPWQGNTGELFF
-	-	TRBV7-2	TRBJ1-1	TGTGCCAGCAGCTTAGCGCCCTGGGGACCAATGAACACTGAAGCTTTCTTT	CASSLAPWGPMNTEAFF
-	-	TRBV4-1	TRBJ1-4	TGCGCCAGCAGCCAAGGGATTAATGAAAAACTGTTTTTT	CASSQGINEKLFF
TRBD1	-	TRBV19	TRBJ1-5	TGTGCCAGTAGTCTACAGGGGTTCACCCCGCCCCAGCATTTT	CASSLQGFTPPQHF
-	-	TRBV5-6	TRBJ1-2	TGTGCCAGCAGCTTGGCCGGGCTACATGGCTACACCTTC	CASSLAGLHGYTF
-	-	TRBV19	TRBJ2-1	TGTGCCAGTAGTATAAGACAGATCTACAATGAGCAGTTCTTC	CASSIRQIYNEQFF
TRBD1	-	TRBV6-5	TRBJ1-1	TGTGCCAGCAGTTATACTGTAGGGGGCGGGACTGAAGCTTTCTTT	CASSYTVGGGTEAFF
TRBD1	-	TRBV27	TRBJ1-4	TGTGCCAGCTTAGGGGGCGAGGATGAAAAACTGTTTTTT	CASLGGEDEKLFF
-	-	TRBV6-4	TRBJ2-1	TGTGCCAGCAGTGACTCCGGTGGCGGAGCCAATGAGCAGTTCTTC	CASSDSGGGANEQFF
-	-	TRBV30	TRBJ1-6	TGTGCCTGGAGTGTCCCCATCGGAGACTATTCACCCCTCCACTTT	CAWSVPIGDYSPLHF
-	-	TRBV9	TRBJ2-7	TGTGCCAGCAGCTTATCGACGGGCGAGCAGTACTTC	CASSLSTGEQYF
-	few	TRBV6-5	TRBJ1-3	TGTGCCAGCAGTTACGCGGGGGGTTCTGGAAACACCATATATTTT	CASSYAGGSGNTIYF
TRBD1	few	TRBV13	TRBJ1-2	TGTGCCAGCAGCTTTGAGGCAGGGGGCAACTATGGCTACACCTTC	CASSFEAGGNYGYTF
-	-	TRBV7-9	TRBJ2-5	TGTGCCAGCAGCCCCCGGATGGGGCGGGAGACCCAGTACTTC	CASSPRMGRETQYF
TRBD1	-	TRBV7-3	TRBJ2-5	TGTGCCAGCAGCCATTATGGCAGGGGGTCACTCCAAGAGACCCAGTACTTC	CASSHYGRGSLQETQYF
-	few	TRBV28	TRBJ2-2	TGTGCCAGCAGTCTCCATGTGGGGGCCGGGGAGCTGTTTTTT	CASSLHVGAGELFF
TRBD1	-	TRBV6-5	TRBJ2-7	TGTGCCAGCAGTTACTCGAGACAGGGAACCTACGAGCAGTACTTC	CASSYSRQGTYEQYF
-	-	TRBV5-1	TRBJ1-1	TGCGCCAGCAGCTTGAGCGGTAGGAACACTGAAGCTTTCTTT	CASSLSGRNTEAFF
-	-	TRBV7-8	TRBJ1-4	TGTGCCAGCAGCTTAGGGGCGCTCACAACTAATGAAAAACTGTTTTTT	CASSLGALTTNEKLFF
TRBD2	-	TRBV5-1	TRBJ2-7	TGCGCCAGCAGCTCCTTGGGAGCGGGGGGAGGCAACGAGCAGTACTTC	CASSSLGAGGGNEQYF
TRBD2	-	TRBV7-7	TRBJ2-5	TGTGCCAGCAGCTCCTTGACTAGCGGACAAGAGACCCAGTACTTC	CASSSLTSGQETQYF
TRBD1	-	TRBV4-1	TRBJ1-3	TGCGCCAGCAGTCGCAGACAGGGGGTACGCGAGGGGTCTGGAAACACCATATATTTT	CASSRRQGVREGSGNTIYF
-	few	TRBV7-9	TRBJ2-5	TGTGCCAGCAGCTTAGGCTCCCGGGGGCTAGGGCGCGAGACCCAGTACTTC	CASSLGSRGLGRETQYF